The 29 T cell receptor beta chains below come from one sample, sequenced in a study of shared clonotypes between healthy human individuals. Profiled with immunoSEQ multiplex PCR; TCRdb holds only in-frame clones, not every one. The sample shows over a million clones, 95% to 99% of them seen only once. The sequenced sample was naive CD4+ T cells sorted from blood. Subset noted: CD45RA+ positively selected. Every receptor here comes from a man between 25 and 39 years old in good health.

This chain joins TRBV5-1 and TRBJ2-1; D possibly corresponds to TRBD1 (6 bases). The CDR3 has 14 amino acids. The V end lost 5 bases, the J end lost 7 bases, and 16 bases lay between the germline ends. The V gene's germline CDR1 is SGHRS and CDR2 YFSETQ. For the CDR3, the DNA is TGCGCCAGCAGTAAGGGACACGGGACGAATGAGCAGTTCTTC. The encoded protein is CASSKGHGTNEQFF.

The V and J genes are TRBV29-1 and TRBJ2-1; the D is unclear. V was shortened by 8 bases and J by 7 bases, with 15 bases between the two germline ends. CDR1 is SQVTM and CDR2 is ANQGSEA in the germline V gene. This CDR3 contains 12 residues. The CDR3 sequence: CSLRAAENEQFF. The CDR3 region has the DNA TGCAGCCTACGGGCCGCAGAGAATGAGCAGTTCTTC.

This clone was seen once. The sample contains more than one DNA sequence encoding this CDR3. The chain joins TRBV5-1 to TRBJ2-7; weak D call: TRBD1 (6 bases). The germline V gene encodes CDR1 SGHRS and CDR2 YFSETQ. The CDR3 totals 15 residues. V gave up 0 bases and J gave up 1 base, with 11 bases separating them. Here the CDR3 reads CASSLEAGVSYEQYF. The CDR3 coding sequence is TGCGCCAGCAGCTTGGAAGCAGGGGTTTCCTACGAGCAGTACTTC.

This clone was detected once. The chain combines TRBV7-9 with TRBJ2-1; weak D call: TRBD1 (5 bases). The CDR3 extends over 14 amino acids. From germline, CDR1 is SEHNR and CDR2 FQNEAQ (reference sequence). The V and J ends lost 1 base and 9 bases respectively, with 13 bases between them. The CDR3 loop reads CASSLGSTQGEQFF. For the CDR3, the DNA is TGTGCCAGCAGCTTAGGGTCCACTCAGGGTGAGCAGTTCTTC.

The chain has TRBV28 and TRBJ2-2; D uncertain. This CDR3 comprises 14 residues. Trimming removed 2 bases at V and 1 base at J, with 5 bases between. Germline assignment: CDR1 MDHEN and CDR2 SYDVKM. CDR3 bases: TGTGCCAGCAGTTTAGTGCAGAACACCGGGGAGCTGTTTTTT. Protein: CASSLVQNTGELFF.

This chain joins TRBV28 and TRBJ1-1; D might be TRBD1 (5 bases). The germline gives CDR1 MDHEN, CDR2 SYDVKM. V was shortened by 5 bases and J by 13 bases, with 17 bases between the two germline ends. The CDR3 has 12 residues. The chain's CDR3 is CASSLNQQAGFF. DNA for the CDR3: TGTGCCAGCAGTCTGAACCAACAGGCGGGTTTCTTT.

Here the CDR3 reads CASSLDTGGTEAFF. CDR3 sequence (DNA): TGTGCCAGCAGCTTAGATACGGGTGGTACTGAAGCTTTCTTT. The chain recombines TRBV7-9 with TRBJ1-1; D is undetermined. CDR1 is SEHNR, CDR2 FQNEAQ, per germline (reference sequence). CDR3 size: 14 residues. The V gene lost 1 base and the J gene lost 5 bases, with 11 bases spanning the gap.

The chain joins TRBV5-1 to TRBJ2-3, with 9 bases that match TRBD2. The V gene's germline CDR1 is SGHRS and CDR2 YFSETQ. This CDR3 region has 14 residues. The V and J ends lost 6 bases and 6 bases, in that order; junction bases with no gene match: 8. For the CDR3, the DNA is TGCGCCAGCATGCTAGTAGCGGGAGTCGATACGCAGTATTTT. This sequence encodes CASMLVAGVDTQYF.

The V call is TRBV18, the J call TRBJ1-4; D gene ambiguous. The germline CDR1 and CDR2 sequences are KGHSH and LQKENI. The CDR3 contains 13 residues. Trimming stripped 3 bases from V and 5 bases from J, with 7 bases between. CDR3 in DNA: TGTGCCAGCTCACCTGCTAGGAATGAAAAACTGTTTTTT. Its protein is CASSPARNEKLFF.

A remark on this clone: The sample has other DNA sequences that encode this CDR3 too. The gene calls are TRBV19 and TRBJ2-5; TRBD2 matches 14 bases. The germline V gene encodes CDR1 LNHDA and CDR2 SQIVND (reference sequence). V was pared by 5 bases and J by 5 bases, with 7 bases of the junction left unmatched. The CDR3 sequence is 16 residues long. As DNA, the CDR3 is TGTGCCAGTAGTCCTCCGGGACTAGCGGGAGTTGAGACCCAGTACTTC. This encodes CASSPPGLAGVETQYF.

The chain recombines TRBV11-2 with TRBJ2-6, with unresolved D. Trimming stripped 4 bases from V and 2 bases from J, with 0 bases between. This CDR3 spans 12 amino acids. Germline V CDR1 and CDR2: SGHAT, FQNNGV. The CDR3 nucleotides are TGTGCCAGCAGCTCTGGGGCCAACGTCCTGACTTTC. Protein: CASSSGANVLTF. Variable domain in full (rest from reference TRBV11-2 and TRBJ2-6): EAGVAQSPRYKIIEKRQSVAFWCNPISGHATLYWYQQILGQGPKLLIQFQNNGVVDDSQLPKDRFSAERLKGVDSTLKIQPAKLEDSAVYLCASSSGANVLTFGAGSRLTVL.

V gene TRBV7-9 combines with J gene TRBJ2-1, with 14 positions matching TRBD2. Germline loops: CDR1 SEHNR, CDR2 FQNEAQ (reference sequence). The trim removed 4 bases at V and 8 bases at J, leaving 7 bases unmatched. This CDR3 has 16 residues. The CDR3 region is CASSSTGTSGRHEQFF. CDR3 in DNA: TGTGCCAGCAGCTCAACCGGGACTAGCGGGAGACATGAGCAGTTCTTC.

This rearrangement joins TRBV11-3 to TRBJ2-3; 11 bases agree with TRBD2. The V and J ends lost 4 bases and 6 bases, in that order; junction bases with no gene match: 9. The CDR3 totals 16 residues. CDR1 and CDR2 (germline): SGHNT, YENEEA. The CDR3 DNA reads TGTGCCAGCAGCTCAACTAGCGGGAGTTCTTCCGATACGCAGTATTTT. It specifies CASSSTSGSSSDTQYF.

The chain is built from TRBV18 and TRBJ1-2, with a tentative D call TRBD1 (5 bases). Germline lookup yields CDR1 KGHSH and CDR2 LQKENI. Deletions cut 2 bases from V and 3 bases from J, with 13 bases between. This CDR3 spans 15 amino acids. This chain's CDR3 is CASSPLPREDYGYTF. CDR3 coding DNA: TGTGCCAGCTCACCATTGCCCAGGGAGGACTATGGCTACACCTTC.

CDR3 amino acids: CSARGQFF. The DNA of the CDR3 is TGCAGTGCTAGGGGGCAGTTCTTC. The gene calls are TRBV20-1 and TRBJ2-1, with unresolved D. The length of the CDR3 is 8 residues. V lost 3 bases, J lost 12 bases, and 3 bases lay in between. Germline V CDR1 and CDR2: DFQATT, SNEGSKA (reference sequence).

This clone was seen a single time. J is TRBJ2-7 and V is TRBV5-5; 7 bases are a match to TRBD2. V lost 4 bases, J lost 3 bases, and 10 bases stayed unmatched. The CDR3 spans 15 residues. Per germline, CDR1 SGHKS and CDR2 YYEKEE (reference sequence). CDR3 sequence: CASSMGGTAFYEQYF. The CDR3 bases are TGTGCCAGCAGCATGGGGGGGACGGCGTTCTACGAGCAGTACTTC.

The rearrangement joins TRBV5-5 to TRBJ2-3; 13 bases map to TRBD2. V lost 0 bases to trimming and J lost 3 bases; unmatched junction nucleotides: 4. The CDR3 has 17 residues. Germline V CDR1 and CDR2: SGHKS, YYEKEE (reference sequence). Here the CDR3 reads CASSLGLAGGSTDTQYF. The DNA of the CDR3 is TGTGCCAGCAGCTTGGGACTAGCGGGAGGATCGACAGATACGCAGTATTTT. The full variable domain, its missing parts supplied by reference TRBV5-5 and TRBJ2-3, is DAGVTQSPTHLIKTRGQQVTLRCSPISGHKSVSWYQQVLGQGPQFIFQYYEKEERGRGNFPDRFSARQFPNYSSELNVNALLLGDSALYLCASSLGLAGGSTDTQYFGPGTRLTVL.

This clone appeared a single time. The chain joins TRBV7-3 to TRBJ2-7; 14 positions agree with TRBD2. After removal of 5 bases from V and 1 base from J, the junction contained 13 bases not matched to a gene. The CDR3 consists of 19 residues. Germline values: CDR1 SGHTA, CDR2 FQGTGA. Written as DNA, the CDR3 is TGTGCCAGCAGCAAACCGGGACTAGCGGGAGCTCAGCATTCCTACGAGCAGTACTTC. Translating it yields CASSKPGLAGAQHSYEQYF.

The chain uses TRBV5-1 and TRBJ2-5; 12 bases map to TRBD2. V was pared by 4 bases and J by 4 bases, with 14 bases of the junction left unmatched. This CDR3 has 18 amino acids. The V gene's germline CDR1 is SGHRS and CDR2 YFSETQ. The DNA for the CDR3 is TGCGCCAGCAGCCGTGGGACTAGCGGGTCGGGGGGAAGAGAGACCCAGTACTTC. The encoded protein is CASSRGTSGSGGRETQYF.

This chain uses TRBV9 with TRBJ2-1; D is perhaps TRBD2 (6 bases). Germline V lookup: CDR1 SGDLS, CDR2 YYNGEE. V gave up 0 bases and J gave up 3 bases, with 10 bases separating them. CDR3 length equals 15 residues. The CDR3 region is CASSVDIGSYNEQFF. The CDR3 bases are TGTGCCAGCAGCGTAGATATCGGGAGCTACAATGAGCAGTTCTTC.

This clone occurred once. J is TRBJ1-2 and V is TRBV5-1; D is ambiguous. The V end lost 3 bases, the J end lost 10 bases, and 13 bases lay between the germline ends. The CDR3 consists of 12 residues. Germline V gene data show CDR1 as SGHRS and CDR2 as YFSETQ. CDR3 DNA sequence: TGCGCCAGCAGCTCCTCGCAGTTAATCTACACCTTC. It is translated as CASSSSQLIYTF.

The V call is TRBV5-8, the J call TRBJ2-1; 9 bases align to TRBD2. Trimming at V came to 1 base and at J to 1 base, leaving 9 bases not matched to a gene. Per germline, CDR1 SGHTS and CDR2 YDEGEE. The CDR3 is 18 residues long. CDR3 sequence (DNA): TGTGCCAGCAGCTTGTACTCGGGCGCGGGAGGGTCCTACAATGAGCAGTTCTTC. It yields the protein CASSLYSGAGGSYNEQFF.

The genes are TRBV12-5 and TRBJ1-1; 7 positions agree with TRBD1. After removal of 6 bases from V and 0 bases from J, the junction contained 4 bases not matched to a gene. Per the germline V gene, CDR1 is LGHNT and CDR2 is FRNRAP. The CDR3 runs 14 residues. The CDR3 DNA reads as TGTGCTAGTGGAACGGGACAGATGAACACTGAAGCTTTCTTT. The encoded protein is CASGTGQMNTEAFF.

This sequence joins TRBV10-3 and TRBJ1-3; D ambiguous. The CDR3 is 14 amino acids. Trimming cost V 11 bases and J 0 bases, with 14 bases left between them. Germline V gene data show CDR1 as ENHRY and CDR2 as SYGVKD. CDR3 sequence reads: CAALGPSSGNTIYF. The CDR3, as DNA: TGTGCCGCCCTTGGGCCGTCCTCTGGAAACACCATATATTTT.

The chain is built from TRBV29-1 and TRBJ2-1; D is perhaps TRBD2 (6 bases). This CDR3 region has 14 residues. V lost 5 bases, J lost 5 bases, and 16 bases lay in between. The germline CDR1 and CDR2 sequences are SQVTM and ANQGSEA. The CDR3 DNA reads TGCAGCGTTAAGCCCCTTGGAGGGAACAATGAGCAGTTCTTC. This codes for CSVKPLGGNNEQFF.

As concerns this clone: Other DNA sequences from this sample encode an identical CDR3 as well. The rearrangement links TRBV25-1 to TRBJ2-7; the D gene is possibly TRBD2 (5 bases). Trimming shortened V by 3 bases and J by 3 bases, and 9 bases separated the two germline ends. CDR1 and CDR2 from the germline V gene are MGHDK and SYGVNS. CDR3 length: 13 residues. The CDR3 protein is CASSDLRGYEQYF. The CDR3 nucleotides are TGTGCCAGCAGTGATCTACGGGGCTACGAGCAGTACTTC.

The V call is TRBV9, the J call TRBJ2-1, with TRBD2 matching over 14 bases. The CDR3 runs to 18 residues. Trimming took 4 bases from V and 7 from J; bases not matched to a gene: 13. Germline V lookup: CDR1 SGDLS, CDR2 YYNGEE. The CDR3 loop is CASSMIPGTSGRENEQFF. The CDR3 coding sequence is TGTGCCAGCAGCATGATCCCCGGGACTAGCGGGAGAGAAAATGAGCAGTTCTTC.

The gene calls are TRBV5-4 and TRBJ2-7; 9 bases match TRBD1. Germline CDR1 and CDR2: SGHNT and YYREEE (reference sequence). J gave up 6 bases and V 5 bases, and 9 bases lay outside the gene matches. The CDR3 is 14 residues long. The CDR3 loop reads CASRPSGQGSEQYF. CDR3 DNA sequence: TGTGCCAGCAGGCCTTCGGGACAGGGCTCCGAGCAGTACTTC.

V gene TRBV25-1 combines with J gene TRBJ1-1; the D gene is possibly TRBD1 (5 bases). The germline V and J ends were trimmed by 6 bases and 6 bases, with 17 bases remaining between them. The CDR3 extends over 14 amino acids. Germline CDR1 is MGHDK and CDR2 is SYGVNS. CDR3 nucleotide sequence: TGTGCCAGCAGGGGGCTTGGGGATGGGGCTGAAGCTTTCTTT. It specifies CASRGLGDGAEAFF. Looking up the rest from reference TRBV25-1 and TRBJ1-1 gives the full variable domain: EADIYQTPRYLVIGTGKKITLECSQTMGHDKMYWYQQDPGMELHLIHYSYGVNSTEKGDLSSESTVSRIRTEHFPLTLESARPSHTSQYLCASRGLGDGAEAFFGQGTRLTVV.